The rows below give T cell receptor beta chains drawn from one sample of a study of identical twins. TCRdb called the 5' RACE reads again in MiXCR, with one record for every CDR3 protein. The profile shows hundreds of thousands of distinct CDR3 sequences, just over 7% of them singletons. The same specimen was also included in a second study, on yellow fever vaccine responses in identical twins.

Sequences were obtained from PBMCs. These receptor sequences come from a woman younger than 35 in good health. Each CDR3 is given with its conserved first and last residue. A D gene is named only where the DNA matches it firmly. Not all rows give a size; the values are once, few, many and, for expanded clones, a class.

CDR3 DNA,CDR3 protein,D gene,V gene,J gene,clone size
TGCAGTGCTAGACATTCATTCAACACTGAAGCTTTCTTT,CSARHSFNTEAFF,-,TRBV20-1,TRBJ1-1,few
TGCGCCAGCAGGGGGAGCTCCCAAGAGACCCAGTACTTC,CASRGSSQETQYF,-,TRBV5-1,TRBJ2-5,many
TGTGCCAGCAGTGCCTACTTAGGCGGGTCCTCTGGGGCCAACGTCCTGACTTTC,CASSAYLGGSSGANVLTF,-,TRBV27,TRBJ2-6,-
TGCGCCAGCGATAACACTGAAGCTTTCTTT,CASDNTEAFF,-,TRBV5-1,TRBJ1-1,-
TGTGCCAGCAGTGAGGAGGGGCGGATCTACAATGAGCAGTTCTTC,CASSEEGRIYNEQFF,-,TRBV6-1,TRBJ2-1,-
TGTGCCAGTAGGATGACTAGTAACACCTACGAGCAGTACTTC,CASRMTSNTYEQYF,-,TRBV19,TRBJ2-7,-
TGTGCCAGCAGTGGCCTGACGTCTGTGGGGGGCATGCCCTACTTCGACAATGAGCAGTTCTTC,CASSGLTSVGGMPYFDNEQFF,-,TRBV25-1,TRBJ2-1,many
TGCGCCAGCAGCAGCGGACTAGCGGGGAAATACAATGAGCAGTTCTTC,CASSSGLAGKYNEQFF,TRBD2,TRBV5-1,TRBJ2-1,-
TGCGCCAGCAGGGGGCAGGGGTTATCCGGGGAGCTGTTTTTT,CASRGQGLSGELFF,-,TRBV10-2,TRBJ2-2,-
TGCGCCAGCAGCCAATTGGATCTCGGATTCACAGATACGCAGTATTTT,CASSQLDLGFTDTQYF,-,TRBV4-1,TRBJ2-3,many
TGTGCCAGCAGCCTCCAGGCTGTTTCCTACAATGAGCAGTTCTTC,CASSLQAVSYNEQFF,-,TRBV5-6,TRBJ2-1,few
TGCGCCAGCAGCCCTTGGGACGCGGGAGGACCCTACGAGCAGTACTTC,CASSPWDAGGPYEQYF,TRBD2,TRBV5-1,TRBJ2-7,-
TGCAGTGCTCCCAAAACGACAGGGTCTCGGAACACTGAAGCTTTCTTT,CSAPKTTGSRNTEAFF,TRBD1,TRBV20-1,TRBJ1-1,many
TGTGCCAGCAGGCCACAGGGGGCGGGTAATCAGCCCCAGCATTTT,CASRPQGAGNQPQHF,TRBD1,TRBV6-1,TRBJ1-5,few
TGTGCCACCAGTGATCCAGGGCCGGGGGCCAAATACAATGAGCAGTTCTTC,CATSDPGPGAKYNEQFF,-,TRBV24-1,TRBJ2-1,many
TGCAGTGCTGGTCGGGATTTTGACTATGGCTACACCTTC,CSAGRDFDYGYTF,-,TRBV20-1,TRBJ1-2,-
TGTGCCAGCGGCCCCGGACTAGTGGGAGGCCGTTTAAATGAGCAGTTCTTC,CASGPGLVGGRLNEQFF,TRBD2,TRBV5-6,TRBJ2-1,-
TGTGCCAGCAGTAAAACCGGGACAGGGTATAATTCACCCCTCCACTTT,CASSKTGTGYNSPLHF,TRBD1,TRBV6-1,TRBJ1-6,many
TGCAGTGCTAGGACGGACAGAGAGTACGAGCAGTACTTC,CSARTDREYEQYF,-,TRBV20-1,TRBJ2-7,-
TGTGCCAGGGGGACTCACACCTACGAGCAGTACTTC,CARGTHTYEQYF,-,TRBV4-2,TRBJ2-7,many
TGTGCCAGCAGTTTGAGGGCAGGTTTTTATTCACCCCTCCACTTT,CASSLRAGFYSPLHF,-,TRBV27,TRBJ1-6,-
TGTGCCAGCAGTCCATGGACTAGCGGGGCCTCAGAGACCCAGTACTTC,CASSPWTSGASETQYF,TRBD2,TRBV28,TRBJ2-5,many
TGTGCCAGCAGTTCCACCGGGCAATCCGGCCGAGAGACCCAGTACTTC,CASSSTGQSGRETQYF,-,TRBV6-5,TRBJ2-5,-
TGTGCCACCAGCACTCAGAGGGATACGCAGTATTTT,CATSTQRDTQYF,-,TRBV15,TRBJ2-3,-
TGTGCCAGCAGTACCAGGACGGCACCCACAGGTACTGAAGCTTTCTTT,CASSTRTAPTGTEAFF,-,TRBV12-3/TRBV12-4,TRBJ1-1,-
TGTGCCAGCAGCCCTGGACTAGTCTTCAATGAGCAGTTCTTC,CASSPGLVFNEQFF,TRBD2,TRBV7-9,TRBJ2-1,-
TGCAGTGCTAGTATGGGGGAGAGGTACAATGAGCAGTTCTTC,CSASMGERYNEQFF,-,TRBV20-1,TRBJ2-1,few
TGCAGTGCTAGGACGATTAGCGGGGACGAAGAGACCCAGTACTTC,CSARTISGDEETQYF,TRBD2,TRBV20-1,TRBJ2-5,-
TGTGCCAGTACTGGGCAATTTTACAATGAGCAGTTCTTC,CASTGQFYNEQFF,-,TRBV19,TRBJ2-1,few
TGTGCCAGCAAGCGGACTAGCGGGGGGGCCGGGTCAGATACGCAGTATTTT,CASKRTSGGAGSDTQYF,TRBD2,TRBV13,TRBJ2-3,many
TGTGCCAGCAGTGAAGATGGGGCGGGGGCTGCCTATGGCTACACCTTC,CASSEDGAGAAYGYTF,-,TRBV2,TRBJ1-2,few
TGTGCCACCAGCAGGGGGGGGCGGGACGGTAACAATGAGCAGTTCTTC,CATSRGGRDGNNEQFF,-,TRBV15,TRBJ2-1,-
TGTGCCAGCAGCTTCCCGGGACTCACAGATACGCAGTATTTT,CASSFPGLTDTQYF,-,TRBV7-8,TRBJ2-3,few
TGTGCCAGCACCTTCTCTATCTTCGATACGCAGTATTTT,CASTFSIFDTQYF,-,TRBV27,TRBJ2-3,many
TGTGCCAGCAGCTCCGTCTTGCGGGGAGCGGAGGAGACCCAGTACTTC,CASSSVLRGAEETQYF,-,TRBV7-9,TRBJ2-5,-
TGTGCCAGCAGCTTAGGGGACAGGGGTCGCCGGTACTTC,CASSLGDRGRRYF,TRBD1,TRBV7-9,TRBJ2-7,many
TGTGCCATCAGTGCGACGACAGGAGCCCAAGAGACCCAGTACTTC,CAISATTGAQETQYF,-,TRBV10-3,TRBJ2-5,-
TGCAGTGCTAGCGACAGGGTGCGAGGCACTGAAGCTTTCTTT,CSASDRVRGTEAFF,TRBD1,TRBV20-1,TRBJ1-1,many
TGCGCCAGCAGCTTGGGACAGTTGAACACTGAAGCTTTCTTT,CASSLGQLNTEAFF,TRBD1,TRBV12-3/TRBV12-4,TRBJ1-1,many
TGCGCCAGCAGCTTGGCGCCTAGCGGCGTCGGAGAGACCCAGTACTTC,CASSLAPSGVGETQYF,TRBD2,TRBV5-1,TRBJ2-5,many
TGTGCCAGCAGTTCTGCCAGGGGGTGGACTGAAGCTTTCTTT,CASSSARGWTEAFF,TRBD1,TRBV28,TRBJ1-1,-
TGCGCCAGCATTGGTGAGGGGATCCCTGAAGCTTTCTTT,CASIGEGIPEAFF,-,TRBV5-1,TRBJ1-1,once
TGCGCCAGCAGCTTGGACAGTAAGAATGAGCAGTTCTTC,CASSLDSKNEQFF,-,TRBV5-1,TRBJ2-1,many
TGCGCCAGCAGCCCGACACAGAGCTCCTATAATTCACCCCTCCACTTT,CASSPTQSSYNSPLHF,-,TRBV5-1,TRBJ1-6,-
TGTGCCAGCAGTAAGGGACAGTCTAGCACAGATACGCAGTATTTT,CASSKGQSSTDTQYF,TRBD1,TRBV6-1,TRBJ2-3,-
TGTGCCAGCAGTTTGTTAACGGGGGCCGGGGAGCTGTTTTTT,CASSLLTGAGELFF,-,TRBV28,TRBJ2-2,-
TGCAGTGCCCAGGGTGCCTATGGCTACACCTTC,CSAQGAYGYTF,-,TRBV20-1,TRBJ1-2,-
TGCAGTGCTCCCGACCAGGGGAGCTCTGGAAACACCATATATTTT,CSAPDQGSSGNTIYF,-,TRBV20-1,TRBJ1-3,few
TGTGCCAGCAGTTCCAGCGGGACAGGGGGCGACGAGCAGTACTTC,CASSSSGTGGDEQYF,TRBD1,TRBV28,TRBJ2-7,-
TGCGCCAGCAGCCAGACGGGCGGGAGACCCTACAATGAGCAGTTCTTC,CASSQTGGRPYNEQFF,TRBD2,TRBV5-1,TRBJ2-1,-
TGTGCCAGCAGCCCCCTCGCGAGACAGGGGTTTGAGGCATACAATGAGCAGTTCTTC,CASSPLARQGFEAYNEQFF,TRBD1,TRBV11-1,TRBJ2-1,few
TGCAGCGTTTACAGGGGGCTGAGCACTGAAGCTTTCTTT,CSVYRGLSTEAFF,TRBD1,TRBV29-1,TRBJ1-1,few
TGTGCCAGCAGTCGGTTTATGAGCACAGATACGCAGTATTTT,CASSRFMSTDTQYF,-,TRBV9,TRBJ2-3,few
TGCAGCGTTGATGGGGGAGGGTCAGATACGCAGTATTTT,CSVDGGGSDTQYF,TRBD2,TRBV29-1,TRBJ2-3,-
TGTGCCAGCAGTCGGACAGGGAAACATGGCTACACCTTC,CASSRTGKHGYTF,TRBD1,TRBV12-3/TRBV12-4,TRBJ1-2,many
TGTGCCAGCAGCCCACCTGATAGACTAGCGGCCACAGATACGCAGTATTTT,CASSPPDRLAATDTQYF,TRBD2,TRBV3-1,TRBJ2-3,few
TGTGCCAGCAGTTTGTCAGAAAGCGGCTACACCTTC,CASSLSESGYTF,-,TRBV12-3/TRBV12-4,TRBJ1-2,few